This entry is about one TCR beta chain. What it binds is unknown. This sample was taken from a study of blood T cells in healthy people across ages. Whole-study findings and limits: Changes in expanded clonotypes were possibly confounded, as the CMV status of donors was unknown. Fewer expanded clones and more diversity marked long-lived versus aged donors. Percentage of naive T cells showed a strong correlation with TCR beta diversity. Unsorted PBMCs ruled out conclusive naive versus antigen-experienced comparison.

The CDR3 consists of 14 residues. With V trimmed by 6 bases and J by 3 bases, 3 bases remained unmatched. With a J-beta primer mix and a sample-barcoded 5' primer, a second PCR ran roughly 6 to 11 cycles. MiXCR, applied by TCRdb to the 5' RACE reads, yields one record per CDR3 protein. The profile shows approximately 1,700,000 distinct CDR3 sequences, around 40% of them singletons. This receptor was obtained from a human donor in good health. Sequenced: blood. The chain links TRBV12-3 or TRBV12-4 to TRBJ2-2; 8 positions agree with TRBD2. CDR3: CASRPSGHTGELFF. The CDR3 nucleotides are TGTGCCAGCAGACCTAGCGGGCACACCGGGGAGCTGTTTTTT.